The 19 T cell receptor beta chains below come from one sample, sequenced in a study of Graves' ophthalmopathy and Graves' hyperthyroidism. Investigators amplified TCR beta CDR3 regions from RNA transcripts. HTBI primers were used in a first-round RT-PCR, which preceded a second-round multiplex PCR. TCRdb re-derived calls from the multiplex PCR reads in MiXCR, one entry per CDR3 protein. Of around 600,000 distinct CDR3 sequences in the sample, just over 40% were seen once. The sample comprised peripheral blood. Source of these receptors: an adult man with Graves' ophthalmopathy.

There are many counts of this clonotype. The chain combines TRBV20-1 with TRBJ1-5; D gene ambiguous. The V end was cut by 0 bases, the J end by 2 bases, with 11 bases between. The CDR3 length is 15 residues. The V gene's germline CDR1 is DFQATT and CDR2 SNEGSKA (reference sequence). The CDR3, as DNA: TGCAGTGCTAGAGAGGGCGGTTGGGGCAATCAGCCCCAGCATTTT. It encodes CSAREGGWGNQPQHF.

This clonotype was recorded a few times. At one of its ends the junction is not consistent with the germline gene, which may arise from a read error. The CDR3 loop reads CASNQAGVGNNQPQHF. DNA for the CDR3: TGCGCCAGCAACCAAGCAGGTGTTGGGAACAATCAGCCCCAGCATTTT. The V gene is TRBV4-1, the J gene TRBJ1-5; D call uncertain. Germline V gene lookup returns CDR1 MGHRA and CDR2 YSYEKL. The CDR3 runs to 16 residues.

As concerns this clonotype: Germline is not matched at one junction end, which may reflect a read error. Written as DNA, the CDR3 is TGCGCCAGCAGCCAAGATACCGGGACAGGGCGAGAAAAACTGTTTTTT. Its translation: CASSQDTGTGREKLFF. V gene TRBV7-9 combines with J gene TRBJ1-4; 9 bases align to TRBD1. This CDR3 has 16 amino acids. CDR1 and CDR2 from the germline V gene are SEHNR and FQNEAQ (reference sequence).

This clonotype was seen a handful of times. This sequence joins TRBV7-2 and TRBJ2-5; D possibly corresponds to TRBD2 (6 bases). This CDR3 region has 16 residues. Germline CDR1 and CDR2: SGHTA and FQGNSA. Between the trimmed V and J ends, which lost 5 bases and 5 bases, there was a span of 21 bases. The CDR3 here is CASSTANTGGFETQYF. DNA for the CDR3: TGTGCCAGCAGCACAGCGAACACCGGGGGATTCGAGACCCAGTACTTC. Drawing the rest from reference TRBV7-2 and TRBJ2-5, the complete variable domain is GAGVSQSPSNKVTEKGKDVELRCDPISGHTALYWYRQSLGQGLEFLIYFQGNSAPDKSGLPSDRFSAERTGGSVSTLTIQRTQQEDSAVYLCASSTANTGGFETQYFGPGTRLLVL.

This clonotype has a handful of counts. The chain has TRBV12-5 and TRBJ2-7; D gene unclear. The length of the CDR3 is 14 residues. V was pared by 5 bases and J by 3 bases, with 14 bases between. Germline CDR1 and CDR2: LGHNT and FRNRAP. The CDR3: CASGPDTGYYEQYF. The CDR3 DNA follows: TGTGCTAGTGGTCCAGATACTGGTTACTACGAGCAGTACTTC.

This clonotype was detected only a few times. The missing conserved phenylalanine or tryptophan at the end of this CDR3 makes a read error likely. The DNA is omitted, as the CDR3 cannot be located on it reliably, and the CDR3 follows TCRdb's listing. The gene calls are TRBV7-2 and TRBJ2-7; TRBD2 was called by the table and not checked on the DNA. Germline V gene sequence: CDR1 SGHTA, CDR2 FQGNSA. Both ends counted, the CDR3 spans 11 residues. CDR3 in amino acids: CASSLVGSTVG.

The table lists this clonotype with many counts. V is TRBV5-1 and J is TRBJ2-6; D perhaps matches TRBD1 (6 bases). V was clipped by 6 bases and J by 4 bases, with 11 bases between them. Germline V gene data show CDR1 as SGHRS and CDR2 as YFSETQ. This CDR3 contains 14 residues. The CDR3 DNA is TGCGCCAGCACCCTAGGACAGGGGGCCAACGTCCTGACTTTC. Protein sequence: CASTLGQGANVLTF.

Regarding this clonotype: With a much larger clone just one base away, this may be a read error. The chain is built from TRBV20-1 and TRBJ1-2; maybe TRBD1 (6 bases). V lost 2 bases, J lost 6 bases, and 19 bases lay in between. The length of the CDR3 is 15 residues. Germline V gives CDR1 DFQATT, CDR2 SNEGSKA (reference sequence). The CDR3 DNA reads TGCAGTGCTAGAAGGGAACAGGGAGGACTTAATGGCTACACCTTC. Protein sequence: CSARREQGGLNGYTF.

A word on this clonotype: This may stem from a read error, because a much larger clone lies one nucleotide away. V gene TRBV10-2 combines with J gene TRBJ1-1, with a weak D call TRBD1 (6 bases). The CDR3 spans 11 residues. CDR1 WSHSY and CDR2 SAAADI come from the germline V gene. The CDR3 nucleotides read TGTGCCAGCAGTGACAGGACTGAAGCTTTCTTT. Translation gives CASSDRTEAFF.

This clonotype was found many times. This chain joins TRBV19 and TRBJ1-5; TRBD1 aligns across 10 bases. The V segment lost 5 bases and the J segment 1 base; nucleotides outside the gene matches: 8. The CDR3 length is 17 residues. Germline V gene data show CDR1 as LNHDA and CDR2 as SQIVND (reference sequence). CDR3 nucleotides: TGTGCCAGTAGTTCCCGGGACAGGGGATCGAGCAATCAGCCCCAGCATTTT. It specifies CASSSRDRGSSNQPQHF.

This clonotype was picked up a small number of times. The V and J genes are TRBV6-5 and TRBJ1-6; 7 bases are a match to TRBD1. This CDR3 spans 14 amino acids. Trimming took 4 bases from V and 6 from J; bases not matched to a gene: 3. Germline-derived CDR1 and CDR2 are MNHEY and SVGAGI. Here the CDR3 reads CASSFGQANSPLHF. DNA of the CDR3: TGTGCCAGCAGTTTCGGACAGGCTAATTCACCCCTCCACTTT.

In this sample, this clonotype turned up many times. The V and J genes are TRBV7-9 and TRBJ1-6; tentative D call: TRBD1 (5 bases). The V gene lost 2 bases and the J gene lost 7 bases, with 15 bases spanning the gap. The CDR3 runs to 16 residues. Per germline, CDR1 SEHNR and CDR2 FQNEAQ (reference sequence). CDR3 in amino acids: CASSLRDPGRNSPLHF. CDR3 DNA: TGTGCCAGCAGCTTACGTGATCCAGGGCGAAATTCACCCCTCCACTTT.

This clonotype was counted a few times. The rearrangement joins TRBV5-1 to TRBJ1-4; D is unclear. Trimming took off 3 bases at V and 3 bases at J, with 12 bases between the two ends. Germline V gene sequence: CDR1 SGHRS, CDR2 YFSETQ. CDR3 size: 15 residues. CDR3 nucleotide sequence: TGCGCCAGCAGCTCCGACCCCCCACCTAATGAAAAACTGTTTTTT. Protein product: CASSSDPPPNEKLFF.

At least ten counts were recorded for this clonotype. The chain employs TRBV25-1 and TRBJ2-2, with a weak D call TRBD2 (7 bases). This CDR3 is built from 16 residues. Trimming cost V 7 bases and J 0 bases, with 15 bases left between them. The germline CDR1 and CDR2 sequences are MGHDK and SYGVNS. The CDR3 bases are TGTGCCAGCATCCGGGGGGCGGGTTCGAACACCGGGGAGCTGTTTTTT. Translating it yields CASIRGAGSNTGELFF.

This clonotype was seen repeatedly, ten times or more. The rearrangement uses TRBV19 and TRBJ2-7; D remains unclear. The germline V gene has CDR1 LNHDA and CDR2 SQIVND (reference sequence). CDR3 length equals 13 residues. V was clipped by 1 base and J by 4 bases, with 8 bases between them. For the CDR3, the DNA is TGTGCCAGTAGTATAGGACCGACTTACGAGCAGTACTTC. It encodes CASSIGPTYEQYF.

The chain joins TRBV15 to TRBJ1-4, with D unclear. V was shortened by 3 bases and J by 5 bases, with 10 bases between the two germline ends. CDR3 size: 14 residues. The germline V gene encodes CDR1 LNHNV and CDR2 YYDKDF (reference sequence). CDR3 protein: CATSSYSVNEKLFF. DNA of the CDR3: TGTGCCACCAGCAGTTACTCTGTGAATGAAAAACTGTTTTTT.

The chain uses TRBV29-1 and TRBJ2-5; D perhaps matches TRBD2 (5 bases). Trimming pared 5 bases from V and 5 bases from J, leaving 15 bases between. The CDR3 contains 13 residues. Germline values: CDR1 SQVTM, CDR2 ANQGSEA. CDR3 sequence (DNA): TGCAGCGTTACCCCGGGGTCGGAGGAGACCCAGTACTTC. This gives the protein CSVTPGSEETQYF.

This clonotype was seen repeatedly, ten times or more. The rearrangement links TRBV10-3 to TRBJ1-2; unclear D gene. This CDR3 is 14 amino acids long. V lost 3 bases, J lost 0 bases, and 8 bases lay in between. In germline, CDR1 is ENHRY, CDR2 SYGVKD. The CDR3: CAISDSGPNYGYTF. The CDR3 bases are TGTGCCATCAGTGACTCAGGTCCTAACTATGGCTACACCTTC.

In this sample, this clonotype turned up many times. The rearrangement links TRBV10-2 to TRBJ2-2; unclear D gene. Germline loops: CDR1 WSHSY, CDR2 SAAADI. CDR3 size: 10 residues. V shed 8 bases and J shed 7 bases, with 5 bases lying between them. CDR3 in amino acids: CASEGGELFF. The CDR3 DNA reads as TGCGCCAGCGAAGGCGGGGAGCTGTTTTTT.